The 21 T cell receptor beta chains presented below share a single source sample, sequenced in a study of vaccination effects on CD4 cells after COVID-19. Sequenced by immunoSEQ multiplex PCR; TCRdb stores in-frame clones only, minus some. The sample records 55,000 to 75,000 clones, under 75% being singletons. Sequencing was preceded by expansion of antigen-specific CD4+ T cells with viral peptide pools in the ViraFEST assay. When less than 12 days of culture had elapsed, CD4+ T cells were isolated. Prior SARS-CoV-2 infection was absent in the vaccine recipients, as shown by negative nucleocapsid antibodies. These receptors are not linked to any known antigen. This material consisted of CD4+ T cells from PBMCs cultured with HCoV-OC43 spike peptides, taken before COVID-19 vaccination. Stated subset: HCoV-OC43 spike overlapping peptide pool stimulation. The receptors shown here come from a human donor who received a COVID-19 vaccine.

There are a few counts of this clone. V gene TRBV9 combines with J gene TRBJ1-2; maybe TRBD1 (6 bases). This CDR3 has 13 amino acids. Germline V CDR1 and CDR2: SGDLS, YYNGEE. Trimming shortened V by 3 bases and J by 8 bases, and 14 bases separated the two germline ends. CDR3 bases: TGTGCCAGCAGCGCGGACAGTATAGCGGGCTACACCTTC. It codes for CASSADSIAGYTF.

The rearrangement links TRBV14 to TRBJ1-1, with D perhaps matching TRBD1 (5 bases). V was clipped by 1 base and J by 3 bases, with 6 bases between them. The CDR3 is 13 amino acids. Germline CDR1 SGHDN, CDR2 FVKESK. Written as DNA, the CDR3 is TGTGCCAGCAGCCAAGCAGGGTACACTGAAGCTTTCTTT. Encoded protein: CASSQAGYTEAFF. Full variable domain (missing parts from reference TRBV14 and TRBJ1-1): EAGVTQFPSHSVIEKGQTVTLRCDPISGHDNLYWYRRVMGKEIKFLLHFVKESKQDESGMPNNRFLAERTGGTYSTLKVQPAELEDSGVYFCASSQAGYTEAFFGQGTRLTVV.

This sequence joins TRBV7-8 and TRBJ1-4, with 9 bases fitting TRBD1. Germline loops: CDR1 SGHVS, CDR2 FQNEAQ. Germline trimming cut 1 base from V and 7 bases from J; bases unmatched to any gene: 1. The CDR3 runs to 14 residues. CDR3 sequence reads: CASSLDRGREKLFF. Written as DNA, the CDR3 is TGTGCCAGCAGCTTAGACAGGGGGCGTGAAAAACTGTTTTTT. The whole variable domain, remainder taken from reference TRBV7-8 and TRBJ1-4, is GAGVSQSPRYKVAKRGQDVALRCDPISGHVSLFWYQQALGQGPEFLTYFQNEAQLDKSGLPSDRFFAERPEGSVSTLKIQRTQQEDSAVYLCASSLDRGREKLFFGSGTQLSVL.

This clone appeared once. The genes are TRBV7-9 and TRBJ1-3; no clear D gene. Germline values: CDR1 SEHNR, CDR2 FQNEAQ (reference sequence). Trimming stripped 3 bases from V and 0 bases from J, with 9 bases between. This CDR3 spans 15 amino acids. DNA for the CDR3: TGTGCCAGCAGCTTCTCGGTCTCCTCTGGAAACACCATATATTTT. It translates to CASSFSVSSGNTIYF.

This clone was counted between two and nine times. The rearrangement uses TRBV5-5 and TRBJ1-1; D is ambiguous. The CDR3 is 13 residues long. Trimming removed 0 bases at V and 4 bases at J, with 7 bases between. In germline, CDR1 is SGHKS, CDR2 YYEKEE (reference sequence). Here the CDR3 DNA reads TGTGCCAGCAGCTTGGGGGGTGGCACTGAAGCTTTCTTT. It encodes CASSLGGGTEAFF. The variable domain in full, completed from reference TRBV5-5 and TRBJ1-1, reads DAGVTQSPTHLIKTRGQQVTLRCSPISGHKSVSWYQQVLGQGPQFIFQYYEKEERGRGNFPDRFSARQFPNYSSELNVNALLLGDSALYLCASSLGGGTEAFFGQGTRLTVV.

J is TRBJ2-2 and V is TRBV5-1; D may be TRBD1 (6 bases). This CDR3 is built from 13 residues. V shed 0 bases and J shed 6 bases, with 6 bases lying between them. CDR1 is SGHRS and CDR2 is YFSETQ in the germline V gene. The CDR3 reads CASSLGQAGELFF. DNA for the CDR3: TGCGCCAGCAGCTTGGGACAGGCCGGGGAGCTGTTTTTT. The full variable domain, rest sourced from reference TRBV5-1 and TRBJ2-2, is KAGVTQTPRYLIKTRGQQVTLSCSPISGHRSVSWYQQTPGQGLQFLFEYFSETQRNKGNFPGRFSGRQFSNSRSEMNVSTLELGDSALYLCASSLGQAGELFFGEGSRLTVL.

The chain joins TRBV2 to TRBJ1-2, with a weak D call TRBD1 (5 bases). Looked up from germline, CDR1 is SNHLY and CDR2 is FYNNEI. The CDR3 covers 12 residues. Between the trimmed V and J ends, which lost 5 bases and 8 bases, there was a span of 12 bases. CDR3 amino acids: CASSLGLWGYTF. The CDR3 DNA sequence: TGTGCCAGCAGTTTGGGACTGTGGGGCTACACCTTC.

The V gene is TRBV28, the J gene TRBJ1-2, with D possibly being TRBD1 (5 bases). V was clipped by 2 bases and J by 8 bases, with 21 bases between them. Germline V gene data show CDR1 as MDHEN and CDR2 as SYDVKM. CDR3 length: 16 amino acids. In nucleotides, the CDR3 is TGTGCCAGCAGTTTAACCGTGGCCGGGGCCAATGGGGGCTACACCTTC. Its protein product is CASSLTVAGANGGYTF.

This clone came up a few times. The chain couples TRBV10-3 to TRBJ1-1; D not certain. The CDR3 contains 12 residues. Between the trimmed V and J ends, which lost 3 bases and 6 bases, there was a span of 8 bases. Germline V gene sequence: CDR1 ENHRY, CDR2 SYGVKD. CDR3 nucleotide sequence: TGTGCCATCAGTGAACTAGGATCTGAAGCTTTCTTT. This gives the protein CAISELGSEAFF.

This rearrangement joins TRBV19 to TRBJ2-3, with a tentative D call TRBD1 (6 bases). CDR1 is LNHDA, CDR2 SQIVND, per germline (reference sequence). V was shortened by 4 bases and J by 1 base, with 9 bases between the two germline ends. The CDR3 loop spans 14 amino acids. The CDR3 bases are TGTGCCAGTAGTAGGGCAGGGGGCACAGATACGCAGTATTTT. Encoded protein: CASSRAGGTDTQYF.

A note on this clone: The same CDR3 arises from other DNA sequences in this sample as well. The rearrangement joins TRBV5-1 to TRBJ2-5; D is unresolved. This CDR3 has 12 amino acids. The ends were cut back, 0 bases at V and 5 bases at J, with 5 bases in the middle. Germline CDR1 SGHRS, CDR2 YFSETQ. The CDR3, as DNA: TGCGCCAGCAGCTTGGTTGGCGAGACCCAGTACTTC. Protein: CASSLVGETQYF.

The chain recombines TRBV7-9 with TRBJ2-3, with D possibly matching TRBD2 (5 bases). From germline, CDR1 is SEHNR and CDR2 FQNEAQ (reference sequence). The CDR3 spans 14 residues. The V gene lost 4 bases and the J gene lost 4 bases, with 12 bases spanning the gap. The DNA for the CDR3 is TGTGCCAGCAGCTCCGGGGAGTGGCCAGATACGCAGTATTTT. Encoded protein: CASSSGEWPDTQYF.

Only a few counts were recorded for this clone. V gene TRBV2 combines with J gene TRBJ2-7; D remains unclear. Germline CDR1 and CDR2: SNHLY and FYNNEI. The CDR3 runs 14 residues. V lost 4 bases, J lost 9 bases, and 19 bases lay in between. In DNA, the CDR3 is TGTGCCAGCAGTGGTCAGGCCTCCCCTACGAGGCAGTACGTC. This gives the protein CASSGQASPTRQYV.

The rearrangement joins TRBV12-3 or TRBV12-4 to TRBJ2-1; D is perhaps TRBD1 (6 bases). V lost 3 bases, J lost 7 bases, and 7 bases lay in between. This CDR3 has 12 residues. The CDR3 coding sequence is TGTGCCAGCAGTTTGAGGGGGAATGAGCAGTTCTTC. Amino acid sequence: CASSLRGNEQFF.

The gene calls are TRBV5-5 and TRBJ2-3; possible D gene TRBD2, 5 bases. V gave up 0 bases and J gave up 6 bases, with 5 bases separating them. Germline V gene data show CDR1 as SGHKS and CDR2 as YYEKEE (reference sequence). This CDR3 spans 12 amino acids. CDR3 residues: CASSLERDTQYF. In nucleotides, the CDR3 is TGTGCCAGCAGCTTGGAGCGGGATACGCAGTATTTT.

This clone appeared a few times. The chain recombines TRBV5-4 with TRBJ2-6; D unresolved. This CDR3 spans 17 amino acids. CDR1 and CDR2 from the germline V gene are SGHNT and YYREEE (reference sequence). V lost 4 bases to trimming and J lost 2 bases, with 16 bases between them. CDR3 protein: CASSPSTVGPGANVLTF. CDR3 nucleotides: TGTGCCAGCAGCCCGTCAACAGTCGGGCCTGGGGCCAACGTCCTGACTTTC.

V gene TRBV10-3 combines with J gene TRBJ2-7; 10 nucleotides agree with TRBD1. V was pared by 10 bases and J by 10 bases, with 22 bases of the junction left unmatched. The CDR3 is 16 residues long. Germline loops: CDR1 ENHRY, CDR2 SYGVKD. CDR3 DNA: TGTGCCACGAAACCGGGACAGGGGCCGCCCCTCTACGGACAGTACGTC. It yields the protein CATKPGQGPPLYGQYV.

This clone was seen more than once but under ten times. J is TRBJ2-3 and V is TRBV3-1 (or the pseudogene TRBV3-2), with 7 bases lining up with TRBD1. The CDR3 runs 15 residues. CDR1 and CDR2 (germline): LGHDT, YNNKEL (reference sequence). The ends lost 5 bases at V and 1 base at J; junction bases unmatched: 6. Written as DNA, the CDR3 is TGTGCCAGCAGCGGACAGGTCCTGGGCACAGATACGCAGTATTTT. It codes for CASSGQVLGTDTQYF.

The chain joins TRBV7-9 to TRBJ2-5, with a possible D match to TRBD2 (5 bases). Between the trimmed V and J ends, which lost 5 bases and 5 bases, there was a span of 15 bases. CDR1 is SEHNR, CDR2 FQNEAQ, per germline (reference sequence). CDR3 length equals 14 residues. DNA for the CDR3: TGTGCCAGCAGCCCCACCTTTGGCGGGGAGACCCAGTACTTC. This translates into CASSPTFGGETQYF.

Only a few counts were recorded for this clone. This chain joins TRBV6-5 and TRBJ1-2; no clear D gene. This CDR3 region has 13 residues. Germline V CDR1 and CDR2: MNHEY, SVGAGI. Trimming took 4 bases from V and 2 from J, leaving 8 bases between them. CDR3 amino acids: CASSFDGNYGYTF. The CDR3 nucleotides read TGTGCCAGCAGTTTCGACGGGAACTATGGCTACACCTTC.

This chain connects TRBV6-1 to TRBJ2-7; the D is unclear. Trimming left V 3 bases short and J 0 bases short, with 12 bases between. The CDR3 extends over 15 amino acids. Germline CDR1 MNHNS, CDR2 SASEGT. CDR3 sequence: CASSDPGSSSYEQYV. The DNA of the CDR3 is TGTGCCAGCAGTGATCCTGGTTCTAGCTCCTACGAGCAGTACGTC.